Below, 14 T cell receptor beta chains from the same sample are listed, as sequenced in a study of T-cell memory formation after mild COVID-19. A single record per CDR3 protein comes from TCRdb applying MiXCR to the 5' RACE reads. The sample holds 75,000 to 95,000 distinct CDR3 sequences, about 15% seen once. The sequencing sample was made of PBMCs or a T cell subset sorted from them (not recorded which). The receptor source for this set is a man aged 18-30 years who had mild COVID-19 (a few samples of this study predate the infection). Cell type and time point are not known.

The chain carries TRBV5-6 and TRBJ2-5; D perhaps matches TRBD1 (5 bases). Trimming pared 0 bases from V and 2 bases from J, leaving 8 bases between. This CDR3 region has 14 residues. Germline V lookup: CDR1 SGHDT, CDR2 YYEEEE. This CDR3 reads CASSLEGIQETQYF. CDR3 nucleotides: TGTGCCAGCAGCTTGGAGGGGATTCAAGAGACCCAGTACTTC. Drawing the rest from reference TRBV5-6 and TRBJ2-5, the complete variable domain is DAGVTQSPTHLIKTRGQQVTLRCSPKSGHDTVSWYQQALGQGPQFIFQYYEEEERQRGNFPDRFSGHQFPNYSSELNVNALLLGDSALYLCASSLEGIQETQYFGPGTRLLVL.

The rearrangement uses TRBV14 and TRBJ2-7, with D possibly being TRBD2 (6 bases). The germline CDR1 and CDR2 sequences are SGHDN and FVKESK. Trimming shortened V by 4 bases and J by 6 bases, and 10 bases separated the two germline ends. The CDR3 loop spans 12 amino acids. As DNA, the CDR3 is TGTGCCAGCAGCCGGGGGAGGCGCGAGCAGTACTTC. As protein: CASSRGRREQYF.

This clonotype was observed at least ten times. For the CDR3, the DNA is TGTGCCAGCAGCTTAGGCGGAGATACGCAGTATTTT. This translates into CASSLGGDTQYF. The chain has TRBV11-2 and TRBJ2-3; D is unclear. The germline V and J ends were trimmed by 1 base and 5 bases, with 4 bases remaining between them. The CDR3 length is 12 residues. Germline loops: CDR1 SGHAT, CDR2 FQNNGV.

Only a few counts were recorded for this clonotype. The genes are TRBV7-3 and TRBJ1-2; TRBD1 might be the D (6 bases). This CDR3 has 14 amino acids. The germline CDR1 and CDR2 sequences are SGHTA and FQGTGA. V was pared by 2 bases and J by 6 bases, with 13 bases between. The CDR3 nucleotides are TGTGCCAGCAGCTTATCAGGGGAGGAAAATGGCTACACCTTC. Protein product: CASSLSGEENGYTF.

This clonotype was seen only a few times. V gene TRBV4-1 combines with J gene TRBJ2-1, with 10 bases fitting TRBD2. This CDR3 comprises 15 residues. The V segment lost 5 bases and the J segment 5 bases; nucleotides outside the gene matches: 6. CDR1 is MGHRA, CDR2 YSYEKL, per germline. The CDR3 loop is CASSERGGLNNEQFF. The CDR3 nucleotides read TGCGCCAGCAGCGAGCGGGGGGGCCTGAACAATGAGCAGTTCTTC.

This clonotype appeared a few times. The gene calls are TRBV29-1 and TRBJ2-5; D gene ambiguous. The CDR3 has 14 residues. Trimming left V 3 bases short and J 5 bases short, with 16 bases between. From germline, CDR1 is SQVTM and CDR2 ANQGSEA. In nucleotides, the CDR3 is TGCAGCGTTGACTCCACGTCCCACGAGGAGACCCAGTACTTC. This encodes CSVDSTSHEETQYF. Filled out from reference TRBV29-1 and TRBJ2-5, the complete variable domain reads SAVISQKPSRDICQRGTSLTIQCQVDSQVTMMFWYRQQPGQSLTLIATANQGSEATYESGFVIDKFPISRPNLTFSTLTVSNMSPEDSSIYLCSVDSTSHEETQYFGPGTRLLVL.

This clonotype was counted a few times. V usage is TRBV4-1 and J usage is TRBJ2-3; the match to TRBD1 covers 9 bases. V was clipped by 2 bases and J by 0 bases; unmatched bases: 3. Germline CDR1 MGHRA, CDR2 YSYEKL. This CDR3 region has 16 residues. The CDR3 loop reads CASSQRTGASTDTQYF. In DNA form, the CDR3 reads TGCGCCAGCAGCCAAAGGACAGGGGCTAGCACAGATACGCAGTATTTT.

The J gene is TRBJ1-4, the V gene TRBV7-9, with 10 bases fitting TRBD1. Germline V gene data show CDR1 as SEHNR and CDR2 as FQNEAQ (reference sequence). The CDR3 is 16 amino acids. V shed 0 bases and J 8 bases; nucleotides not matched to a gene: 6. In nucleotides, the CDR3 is TGTGCCAGCAGCTTAGCCGACAGGGGGCTAAGGGAAAAACTGTTTTTT. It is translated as CASSLADRGLREKLFF.

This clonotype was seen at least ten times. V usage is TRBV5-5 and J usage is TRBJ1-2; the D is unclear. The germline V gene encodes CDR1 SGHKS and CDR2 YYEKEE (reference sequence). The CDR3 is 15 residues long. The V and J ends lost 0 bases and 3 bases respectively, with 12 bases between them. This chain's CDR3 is CASSLEVTYYYGYTF. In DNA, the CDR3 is TGTGCCAGCAGCTTGGAGGTGACTTACTACTATGGCTACACCTTC.

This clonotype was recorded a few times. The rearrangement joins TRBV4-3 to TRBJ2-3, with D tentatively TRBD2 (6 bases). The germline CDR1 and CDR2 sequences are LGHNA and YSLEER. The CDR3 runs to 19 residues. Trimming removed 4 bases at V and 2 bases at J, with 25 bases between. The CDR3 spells CASSLWPKVGGEPTDTQYF. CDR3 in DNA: TGCGCCAGCAGCCTTTGGCCGAAGGTTGGCGGGGAGCCCACAGATACGCAGTATTTT.

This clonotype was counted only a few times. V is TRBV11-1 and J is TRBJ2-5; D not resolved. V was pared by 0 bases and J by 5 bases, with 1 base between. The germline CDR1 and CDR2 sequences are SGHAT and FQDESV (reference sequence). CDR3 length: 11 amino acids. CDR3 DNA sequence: TGTGCCAGCAGCTTAGCGGAGACCCAGTACTTC. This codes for CASSLAETQYF.

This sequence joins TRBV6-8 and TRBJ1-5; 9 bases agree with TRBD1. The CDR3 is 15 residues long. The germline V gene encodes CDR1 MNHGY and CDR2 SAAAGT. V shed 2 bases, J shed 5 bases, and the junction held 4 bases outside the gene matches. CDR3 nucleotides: TGTGCCAGCAGTTACGAGACAGGGGGGCATCAGCCCCAGCATTTT. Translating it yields CASSYETGGHQPQHF.

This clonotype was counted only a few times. In DNA form, the CDR3 reads TGTGCCAGCAGTATCGGACAGAGCTACGAGCAGTACGTC. It specifies CASSIGQSYEQYV. This chain links TRBV6-5 with TRBJ2-7; possibly TRBD1 for D (6 bases). This CDR3 spans 13 amino acids. V shed 5 bases and J shed 3 bases, with 11 bases lying between them. Germline lookup yields CDR1 MNHEY and CDR2 SVGAGI.

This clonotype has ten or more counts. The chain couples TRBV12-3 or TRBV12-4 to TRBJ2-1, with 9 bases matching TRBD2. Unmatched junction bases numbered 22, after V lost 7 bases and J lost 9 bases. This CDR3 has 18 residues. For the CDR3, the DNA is TGTGCCAGCACCGCGGGTAGGCGGGGGGGCCTCTCCTTAGGTGAGCAGTTCTTC. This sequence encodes CASTAGRRGGLSLGEQFF.